This T cell receptor (beta chain) stems from a study of blood T cell repertoires in COVID-19. The wider study: The samples span acute and convalescent COVID-19 from the United States, Italy and Spain. From T cells, B-cell-depleted T cells, or PBMCs came the material, which was cDNA or gDNA.

Study processing details: Amplification of reference gene primers was used by the study to estimate nucleated cell counts. Assay: immunoSEQ multiplex PCR; the TCRdb copy retains only in-frame clones and omits some. The V and J calls and clone size are taken from that table; D and trimming were inferred from the DNA. The repertoire consists of about 14,000 clones, with roughly four fifths occurring once and the leading ten covering about 25%. The germline V and J ends were trimmed by 7 bases and 0 bases, with 12 bases remaining between them. This CDR3 is 13 amino acids long. Germline V gives CDR1 SQVTM, CDR2 ANQGSEA. This clone showed up just once.

The sample consisted of peripheral blood. This TCR was recovered from a woman aged 55-70 years with acute or convalescent COVID-19. The rearrangement joins TRBV29-1 to TRBJ2-5; D may be TRBD2 (5 bases). The CDR3 region has the DNA TGCAGCGGGGCTGGAGGCAACCAAGAGACCCAGTACTTC. It yields the protein CSGAGGNQETQYF.